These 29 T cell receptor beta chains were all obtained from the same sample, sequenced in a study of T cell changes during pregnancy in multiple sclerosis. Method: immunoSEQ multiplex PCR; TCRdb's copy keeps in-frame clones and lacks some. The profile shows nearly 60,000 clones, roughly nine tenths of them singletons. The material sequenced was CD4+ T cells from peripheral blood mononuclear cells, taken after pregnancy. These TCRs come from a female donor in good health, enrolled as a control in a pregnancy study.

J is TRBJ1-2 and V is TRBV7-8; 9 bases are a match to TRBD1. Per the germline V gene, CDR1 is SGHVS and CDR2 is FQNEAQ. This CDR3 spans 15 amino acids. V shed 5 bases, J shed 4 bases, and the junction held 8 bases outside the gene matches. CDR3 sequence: CASSRGTGSSYGYTF. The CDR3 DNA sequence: TGTGCCAGCAGCCGAGGGACAGGGAGTTCCTATGGCTACACCTTC.

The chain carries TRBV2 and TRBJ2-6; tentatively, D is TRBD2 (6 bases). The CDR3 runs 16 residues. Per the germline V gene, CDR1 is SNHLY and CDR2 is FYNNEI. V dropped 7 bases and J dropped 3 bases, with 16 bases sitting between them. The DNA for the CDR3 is TGTGCCAGCACAAGGGACGGGGGTGGTGGGGCCAACGTCCTGACTTTC. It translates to CASTRDGGGGANVLTF.

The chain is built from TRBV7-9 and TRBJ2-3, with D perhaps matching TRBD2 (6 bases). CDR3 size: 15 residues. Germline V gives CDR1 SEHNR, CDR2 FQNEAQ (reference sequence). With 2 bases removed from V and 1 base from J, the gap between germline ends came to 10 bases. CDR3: CASSLLGEGTDTQYF. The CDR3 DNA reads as TGTGCCAGCAGCTTATTGGGGGAGGGCACAGATACGCAGTATTTT.

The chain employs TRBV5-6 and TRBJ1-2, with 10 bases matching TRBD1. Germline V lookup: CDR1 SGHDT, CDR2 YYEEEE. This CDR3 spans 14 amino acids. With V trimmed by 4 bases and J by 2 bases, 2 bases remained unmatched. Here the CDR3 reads CASSPDRGNYGYTF. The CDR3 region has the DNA TGTGCCAGCAGCCCGGACAGGGGGAACTATGGCTACACCTTC.

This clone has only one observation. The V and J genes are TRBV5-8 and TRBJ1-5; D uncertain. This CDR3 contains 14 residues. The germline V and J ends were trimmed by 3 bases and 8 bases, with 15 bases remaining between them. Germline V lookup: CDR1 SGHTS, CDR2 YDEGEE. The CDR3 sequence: CASSSLGSSEPQHF. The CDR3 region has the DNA TGTGCCAGCAGCTCCCTGGGCTCTAGCGAGCCCCAGCATTTT.

CDR3 in amino acids: CASSGVGQGIGYTF. The DNA for the CDR3 is TGTGCCAGCAGTGGGGTGGGACAGGGAATTGGCTACACCTTC. The rearrangement joins TRBV2 to TRBJ1-2, with 9 nucleotides matching TRBD1. V gave up 4 bases and J gave up 7 bases; unmatched junction bases: 7. Germline-derived CDR1 and CDR2 are SNHLY and FYNNEI. CDR3 length: 14 residues.

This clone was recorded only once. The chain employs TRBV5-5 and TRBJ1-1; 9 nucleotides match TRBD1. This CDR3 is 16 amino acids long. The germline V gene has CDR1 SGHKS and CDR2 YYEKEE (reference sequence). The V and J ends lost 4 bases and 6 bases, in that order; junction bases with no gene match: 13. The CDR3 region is CASSRGWGQGYSEAFF. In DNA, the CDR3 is TGTGCCAGCAGCCGGGGGTGGGGACAGGGATATTCTGAAGCTTTCTTT.

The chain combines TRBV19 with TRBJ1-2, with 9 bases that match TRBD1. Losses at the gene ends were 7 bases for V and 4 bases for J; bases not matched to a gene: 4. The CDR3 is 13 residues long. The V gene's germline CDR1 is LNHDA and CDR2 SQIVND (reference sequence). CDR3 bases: TGTGCCAGTACCGAGGGACAGGGCTATGGCTACACCTTC. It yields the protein CASTEGQGYGYTF.

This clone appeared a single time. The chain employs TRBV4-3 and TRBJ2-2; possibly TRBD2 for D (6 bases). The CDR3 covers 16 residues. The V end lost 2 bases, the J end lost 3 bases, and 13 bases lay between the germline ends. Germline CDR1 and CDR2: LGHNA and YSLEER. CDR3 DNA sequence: TGCGCCAGCAGCCAATTTAGCGGCGGGGACACCGGGGAGCTGTTTTTT. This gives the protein CASSQFSGGDTGELFF.

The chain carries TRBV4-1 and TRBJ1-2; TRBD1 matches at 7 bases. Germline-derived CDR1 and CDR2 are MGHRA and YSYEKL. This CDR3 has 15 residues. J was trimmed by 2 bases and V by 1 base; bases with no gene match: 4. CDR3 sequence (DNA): TGCGCCAGCAGCCAAGCCGTGGGACAGAACTATGGCTACACCTTC. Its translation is CASSQAVGQNYGYTF.

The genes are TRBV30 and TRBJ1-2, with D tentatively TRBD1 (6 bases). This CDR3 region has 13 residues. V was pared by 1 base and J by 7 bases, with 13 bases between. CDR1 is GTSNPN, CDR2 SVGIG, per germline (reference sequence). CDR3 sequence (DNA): TGTGCCTGGAGTGAACTACAGGGCGGTGGCTACACCTTC. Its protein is CAWSELQGGGYTF.

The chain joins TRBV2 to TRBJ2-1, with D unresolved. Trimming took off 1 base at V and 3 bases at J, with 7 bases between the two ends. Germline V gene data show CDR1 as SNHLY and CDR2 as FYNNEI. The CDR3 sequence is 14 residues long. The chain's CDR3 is CASSEERSYNEQFF. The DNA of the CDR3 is TGTGCCAGCAGTGAAGAGAGGAGCTACAATGAGCAGTTCTTC.

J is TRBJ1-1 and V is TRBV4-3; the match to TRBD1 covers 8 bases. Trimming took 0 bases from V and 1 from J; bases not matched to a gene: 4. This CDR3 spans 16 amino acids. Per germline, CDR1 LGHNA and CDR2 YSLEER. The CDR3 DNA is TGCGCCAGCAGCCAAGACAGGGGGCGCGGGAACACTGAAGCTTTCTTT. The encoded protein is CASSQDRGRGNTEAFF.

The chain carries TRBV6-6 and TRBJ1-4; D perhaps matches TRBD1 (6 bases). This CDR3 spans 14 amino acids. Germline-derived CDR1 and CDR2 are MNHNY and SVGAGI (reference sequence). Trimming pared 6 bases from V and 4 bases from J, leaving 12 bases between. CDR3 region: CASSPTGSNEKLFF. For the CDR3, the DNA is TGTGCCAGCAGCCCTACAGGGAGTAATGAAAAACTGTTTTTT.

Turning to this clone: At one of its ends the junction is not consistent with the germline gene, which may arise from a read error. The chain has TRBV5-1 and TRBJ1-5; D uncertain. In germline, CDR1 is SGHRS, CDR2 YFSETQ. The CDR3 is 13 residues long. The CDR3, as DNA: TGCCCCAGCGGCACCATTAGCAATCAGCCCCAGCATTTT. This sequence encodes CPSGTISNQPQHF. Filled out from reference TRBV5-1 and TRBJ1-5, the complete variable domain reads KAGVTQTPRYLIKTRGQQVTLSCSPISGHRSVSWYQQTPGQGLQFLFEYFSETQRNKGNFPGRFSGRQFSNSRSEMNVSTLELGDSALYLCPSGTISNQPQHFGDGTRLSIL.

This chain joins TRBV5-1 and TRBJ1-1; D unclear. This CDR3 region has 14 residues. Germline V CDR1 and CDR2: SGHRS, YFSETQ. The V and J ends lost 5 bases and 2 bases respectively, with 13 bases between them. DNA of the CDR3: TGCGCCAGCAGTTGGCAGAGCGAAAACACTGAAGCTTTCTTT. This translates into CASSWQSENTEAFF. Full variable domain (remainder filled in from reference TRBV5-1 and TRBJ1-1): KAGVTQTPRYLIKTRGQQVTLSCSPISGHRSVSWYQQTPGQGLQFLFEYFSETQRNKGNFPGRFSGRQFSNSRSEMNVSTLELGDSALYLCASSWQSENTEAFFGQGTRLTVV.

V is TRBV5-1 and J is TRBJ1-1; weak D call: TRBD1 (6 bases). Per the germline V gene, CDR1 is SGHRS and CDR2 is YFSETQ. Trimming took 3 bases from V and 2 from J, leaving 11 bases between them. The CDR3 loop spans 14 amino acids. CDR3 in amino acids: CASSYQGSNTEAFF. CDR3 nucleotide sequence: TGCGCCAGCAGCTATCAGGGGTCTAACACTGAAGCTTTCTTT.

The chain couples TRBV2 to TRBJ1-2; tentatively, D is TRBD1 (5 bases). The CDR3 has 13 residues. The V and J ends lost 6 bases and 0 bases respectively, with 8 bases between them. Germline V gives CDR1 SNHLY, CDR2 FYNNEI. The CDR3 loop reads CASSSGANYGYTF. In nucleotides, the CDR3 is TGTGCCAGCAGCTCGGGGGCTAACTATGGCTACACCTTC.

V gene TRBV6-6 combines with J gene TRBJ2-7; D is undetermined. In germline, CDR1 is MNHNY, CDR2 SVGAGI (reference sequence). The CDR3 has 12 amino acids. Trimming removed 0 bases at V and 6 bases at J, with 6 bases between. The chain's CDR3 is CASSYSPGEQYF. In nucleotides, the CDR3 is TGTGCCAGCAGTTACTCCCCCGGCGAGCAGTACTTC.

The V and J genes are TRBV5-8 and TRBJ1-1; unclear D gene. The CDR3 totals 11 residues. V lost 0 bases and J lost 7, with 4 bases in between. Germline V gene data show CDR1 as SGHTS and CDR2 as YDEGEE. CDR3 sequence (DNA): TGTGCCAGCAGCTTGGTTCGTGAAGCTTTCTTT. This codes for CASSLVREAFF.

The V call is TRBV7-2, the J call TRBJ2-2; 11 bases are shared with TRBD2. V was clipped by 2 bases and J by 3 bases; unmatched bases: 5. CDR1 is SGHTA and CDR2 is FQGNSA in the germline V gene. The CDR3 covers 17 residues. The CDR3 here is CASSLNSGGADTGELFF. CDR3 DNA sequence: TGTGCCAGCAGCTTAAATAGCGGGGGGGCCGACACCGGGGAGCTGTTTTTT.

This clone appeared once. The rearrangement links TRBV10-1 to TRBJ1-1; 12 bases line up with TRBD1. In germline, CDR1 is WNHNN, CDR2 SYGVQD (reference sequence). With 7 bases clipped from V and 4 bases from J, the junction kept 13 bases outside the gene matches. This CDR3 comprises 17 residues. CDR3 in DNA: TGCGCCAGCACAACTCTGGGGGACAGGGGGCGTAGCACTGAAGCTTTCTTT. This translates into CASTTLGDRGRSTEAFF.

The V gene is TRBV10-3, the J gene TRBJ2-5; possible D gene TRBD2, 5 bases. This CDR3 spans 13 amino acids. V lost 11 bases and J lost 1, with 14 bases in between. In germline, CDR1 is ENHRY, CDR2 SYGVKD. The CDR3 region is CAASPTSQETQYF. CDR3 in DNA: TGTGCCGCCTCCCCTACTAGCCAAGAGACCCAGTACTTC.

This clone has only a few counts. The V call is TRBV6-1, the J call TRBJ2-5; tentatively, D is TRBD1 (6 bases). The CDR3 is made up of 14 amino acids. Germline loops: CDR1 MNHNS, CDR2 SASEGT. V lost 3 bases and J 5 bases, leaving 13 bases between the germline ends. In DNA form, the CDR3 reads TGTGCCAGCAGTGAGAGGGGGACCTGGGAGACCCAGTACTTC. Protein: CASSERGTWETQYF.

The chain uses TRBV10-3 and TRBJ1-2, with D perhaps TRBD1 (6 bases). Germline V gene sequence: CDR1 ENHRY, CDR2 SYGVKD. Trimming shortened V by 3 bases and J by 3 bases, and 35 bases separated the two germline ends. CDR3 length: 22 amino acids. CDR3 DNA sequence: TGTGCCATCAGTGATCTTGTATCGGGCGGCAGGGGCCGCGGGTTTAGGGACTATGGCTACACCTTC. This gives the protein CAISDLVSGGRGRGFRDYGYTF.

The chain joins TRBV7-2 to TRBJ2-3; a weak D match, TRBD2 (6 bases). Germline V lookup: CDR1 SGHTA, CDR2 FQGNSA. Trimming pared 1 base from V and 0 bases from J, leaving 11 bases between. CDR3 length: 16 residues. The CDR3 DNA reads TGTGCCAGCAGCTTAGTACGGCGGGAAAGCACAGATACGCAGTATTTT. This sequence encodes CASSLVRRESTDTQYF.

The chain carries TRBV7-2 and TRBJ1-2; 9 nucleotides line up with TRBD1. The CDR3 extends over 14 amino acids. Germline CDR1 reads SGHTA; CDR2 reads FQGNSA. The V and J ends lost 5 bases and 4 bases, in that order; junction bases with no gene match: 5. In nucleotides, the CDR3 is TGTGCCAGCAGCCCCGGACAGGGGACCTATGGCTACACCTTC. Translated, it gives CASSPGQGTYGYTF.

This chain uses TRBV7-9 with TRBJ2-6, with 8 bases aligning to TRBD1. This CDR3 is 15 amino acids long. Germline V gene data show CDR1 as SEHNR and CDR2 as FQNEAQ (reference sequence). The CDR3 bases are TGTGGGGGGACAGGCGGAATTTCCGGGGCCAACGTCCTGACTTTC. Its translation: CGGTGGISGANVLTF.

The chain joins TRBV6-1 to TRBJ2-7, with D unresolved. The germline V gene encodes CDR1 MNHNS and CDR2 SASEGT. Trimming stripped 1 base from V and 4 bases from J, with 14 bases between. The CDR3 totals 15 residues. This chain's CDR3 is CASSEGSVQTYEQYF. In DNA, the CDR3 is TGTGCCAGCAGTGAAGGGTCAGTGCAGACTTACGAGCAGTACTTC.